This TCR beta chain was sequenced during a study of cytomegalovirus exposure and HLA in healthy donors. General observations from the study: The majority of CMV-associated TCR beta chains were reported as apparently HLA-restricted in a later analysis.

The CDR3 totals 15 residues. V lost 4 bases to trimming and J lost 0 bases, with 11 bases between them. CDR1 is SGDLS, CDR2 YYNGEE, per germline. Donors sampled were nominally healthy, though unrecorded immune exposures were likely. Note on this clone: Its antigen remains unknown.

Use of 60 Vbeta and 13 Jbeta primers characterized the PCR. TCRdb keeps only in-frame clones here, not all; method: immunoSEQ multiplex PCR. The data hold 150,000 to 200,000 clones, with 76% observed a single time. Specimen: PBMCs. J is TRBJ2-1 and V is TRBV9; D remains ambiguous. The TCR sequence derives from a man between 18 and 29 years old in good health and CMV-seronegative. In DNA form, the CDR3 reads TGTGCCAGCAGCCCGAGGTCGCGCTCCTACAATGAGCAGTTCTTC. Translated: CASSPRSRSYNEQFF.